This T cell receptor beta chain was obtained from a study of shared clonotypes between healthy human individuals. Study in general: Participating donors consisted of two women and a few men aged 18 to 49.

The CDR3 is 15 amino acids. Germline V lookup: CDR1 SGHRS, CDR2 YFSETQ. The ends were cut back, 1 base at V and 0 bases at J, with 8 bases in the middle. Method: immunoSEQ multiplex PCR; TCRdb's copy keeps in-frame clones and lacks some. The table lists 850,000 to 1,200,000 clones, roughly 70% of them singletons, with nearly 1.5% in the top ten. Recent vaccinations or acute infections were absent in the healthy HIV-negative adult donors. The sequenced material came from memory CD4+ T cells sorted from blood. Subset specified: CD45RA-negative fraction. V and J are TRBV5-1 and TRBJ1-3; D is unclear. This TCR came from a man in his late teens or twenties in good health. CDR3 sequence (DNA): TGCGCCAGCAGCTTGTTAACGGGCTCTGGAAACACCATATATTTT. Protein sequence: CASSLLTGSGNTIYF.